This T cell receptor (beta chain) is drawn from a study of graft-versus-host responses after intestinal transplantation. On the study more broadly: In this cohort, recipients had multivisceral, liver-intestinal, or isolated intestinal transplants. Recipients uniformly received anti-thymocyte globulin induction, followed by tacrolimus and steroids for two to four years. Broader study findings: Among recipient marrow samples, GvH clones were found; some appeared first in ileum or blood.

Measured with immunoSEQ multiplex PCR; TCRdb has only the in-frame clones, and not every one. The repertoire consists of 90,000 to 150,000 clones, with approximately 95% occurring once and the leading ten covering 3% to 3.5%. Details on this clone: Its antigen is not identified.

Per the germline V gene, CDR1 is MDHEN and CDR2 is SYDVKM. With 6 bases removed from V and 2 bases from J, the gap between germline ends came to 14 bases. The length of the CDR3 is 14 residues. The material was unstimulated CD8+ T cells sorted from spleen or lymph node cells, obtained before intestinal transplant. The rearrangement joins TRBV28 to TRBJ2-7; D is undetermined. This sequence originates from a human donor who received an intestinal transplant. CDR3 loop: CASSPSPPTYEQYF. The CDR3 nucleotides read TGTGCCAGCAGCCCTTCCCCCCCCACCTACGAGCAGTACTTC.